A single sample is the source of the 29 T cell receptor beta chains below, sequenced in a study of CD8+CD57+ T cells in acquired aplastic anemia. Before being chosen for sequencing, patients had shown CD8+CD57+ cell expansion by flow cytometry. CDR3 and TCR beta VDJ profiling relied on a genomic DNA template. Each CDR3 protein is one row after TCRdb ran MiXCR on the reads. The table has about 170,000 distinct CDR3 sequences, under 55% seen once; the top ten hold 0.85% to 1.3%. The specimen sequenced was sorted CD4+, CD8+, or CD8+CD57+ T cells (not recorded which) from PBMCs. The receptor source for this set is a human donor with aplastic anemia.

This clonotype was found a few times. The chain links TRBV3-1 to TRBJ2-7; TRBD2 is a possible D gene (6 bases). Looked up from germline, CDR1 is LGHDT and CDR2 is YNNKEL (reference sequence). V was shortened by 2 bases and J by 4 bases, with 24 bases between the two germline ends. This CDR3 has 18 residues. Here the CDR3 reads CASSQPGRSRGAGYEQYF. CDR3 sequence (DNA): TGTGCCAGCAGCCAACCGGGACGCTCACGAGGTGCGGGGTACGAGCAGTACTTC.

This clonotype was recorded many times. The chain joins TRBV7-9 to TRBJ1-5; D unclear. This CDR3 is 16 amino acids long. V lost 5 bases, J lost 4 bases, and 18 bases lay in between. Germline CDR1 SEHNR, CDR2 FQNEAQ (reference sequence). Here the CDR3 reads CASSPVGGPPNQPQHF. CDR3 DNA: TGTGCCAGCAGCCCCGTGGGCGGGCCGCCAAATCAGCCCCAGCATTTT.

This clonotype was detected ten times or more. The rearrangement uses TRBV20-1 and TRBJ1-2, with D tentatively TRBD1 (5 bases). The CDR3 runs to 12 residues. CDR1 and CDR2 (germline): DFQATT, SNEGSKA (reference sequence). With 6 bases removed from V and 7 bases from J, the gap between germline ends came to 15 bases. The CDR3 here is CSAEGYGGGYTF. The CDR3 coding sequence is TGCAGTGCCGAAGGGTATGGGGGTGGCTACACCTTC.

J is TRBJ1-2 and V is TRBV29-1, with TRBD1 matching over 7 bases. CDR1 and CDR2 from the germline V gene are SQVTM and ANQGSEA. The CDR3 sequence is 12 residues long. V shed 8 bases and J 4 bases; nucleotides not matched to a gene: 7. CDR3 amino acids: CSTKDRPYGYTF. The CDR3 DNA is TGCAGCACAAAGGACAGGCCCTATGGCTACACCTTC. Complete variable domain (other parts from reference TRBV29-1 and TRBJ1-2): SAVISQKPSRDICQRGTSLTIQCQVDSQVTMMFWYRQQPGQSLTLIATANQGSEATYESGFVIDKFPISRPNLTFSTLTVSNMSPEDSSIYLCSTKDRPYGYTFGSGTRLTVV.

This clonotype showed up many times. The CDR3 does not close with the conserved phenylalanine or tryptophan, likely indicating a read error. The DNA is omitted, as the CDR3 cannot be located on it reliably, and the CDR3 follows TCRdb's listing. The chain employs TRBV12-3 or TRBV12-4 and TRBJ2-7; TRBD1 is the table's D call, not checked against the DNA. The CDR3 is made up of 13 amino acids, end residues included. CDR3 amino acids: CASSFTTSGQVVL.

The V and J genes are TRBV20-1 and TRBJ2-5; 7 bases map to TRBD1. The junction had 5 bases not matched to a gene; V was cut back by 3 bases and J by 1 base. This CDR3 spans 14 amino acids. Germline CDR1 is DFQATT and CDR2 is SNEGSKA (reference sequence). In nucleotides, the CDR3 is TGCAGTGCTAGGGAAGGGACAGCCCAAGAGACCCAGTACTTC. This gives the protein CSAREGTAQETQYF.

The sample holds many counts of this clonotype. The chain carries TRBV6-1 and TRBJ2-7; 8 positions match TRBD1. The trim removed 4 bases at V and 7 bases at J, leaving 15 bases unmatched. The CDR3 consists of 16 residues. From germline, CDR1 is MNHNS and CDR2 SASEGT. The CDR3 nucleotides read TGTGCCAGCAGTGTTAGACAGGGGCAGGGGGTGAGAGAGCAGTACTTC. As protein: CASSVRQGQGVREQYF.

V is TRBV6-1 and J is TRBJ2-7; 9 positions agree with TRBD2. Trimming removed 2 bases from V and 3 bases from J; junction bases left unmatched: 2. This CDR3 has 14 amino acids. Germline CDR1 is MNHNS and CDR2 is SASEGT. The CDR3 protein is CASSELAGRYEQYF. The CDR3 DNA follows: TGTGCCAGCAGTGAACTAGCGGGACGCTACGAGCAGTACTTC.

The chain employs TRBV19 and TRBJ2-7; the D gene is possibly TRBD1 (5 bases). Trimming removed 1 base at V and 4 bases at J, with 8 bases between. The CDR3 consists of 13 residues. Germline V lookup: CDR1 LNHDA, CDR2 SQIVND (reference sequence). CDR3 amino acids: CASSIGRQYEQYF. Here the CDR3 DNA reads TGTGCCAGTAGTATAGGAAGACAGTACGAGCAGTACTTC.

The chain's CDR3 is CASSLTGGYEQYF. The CDR3 DNA sequence: TGTGCCAGCTCACTGACAGGGGGTTACGAGCAGTACTTC. The J gene is TRBJ2-7, the V gene TRBV7-2, with 9 bases that match TRBD1. From germline, CDR1 is SGHTA and CDR2 FQGNSA. CDR3 length: 13 residues. Trimming cost V 8 bases and J 4 bases; bases outside gene matches: 6.

The V gene is TRBV19, the J gene TRBJ2-7; 9 nucleotides agree with TRBD1. The length of the CDR3 is 13 residues. Trimming cost V 5 bases and J 6 bases; bases outside gene matches: 5. Germline V lookup: CDR1 LNHDA, CDR2 SQIVND (reference sequence). The DNA for the CDR3 is TGTGCCAGTAGTTGGGGACAGGGTTCCGAGCAGTACTTC. Translated, it gives CASSWGQGSEQYF.

This clonotype came up many times. The chain is built from TRBV20-1 and TRBJ2-7; D uncertain. Trimming pared 0 bases from V and 0 bases from J, leaving 15 bases between. This CDR3 spans 16 amino acids. Germline V gives CDR1 DFQATT, CDR2 SNEGSKA (reference sequence). The DNA for the CDR3 is TGCAGTGCTAGAGATCTCGACGCATCCAGCTCCTACGAGCAGTACTTC. It translates to CSARDLDASSSYEQYF.

The gene calls are TRBV7-4 and TRBJ2-3, with 13 nucleotides matching TRBD2. The CDR3 consists of 15 residues. Germline assignment: CDR1 SGHVT and CDR2 SQSDAQ. The trim removed 5 bases at V and 5 bases at J, leaving 4 bases unmatched. DNA of the CDR3: TGTGCCAGCAGCCCCACTAGCGGGGGGGGAGATACGCAGTATTTT. This translates into CASSPTSGGGDTQYF.

This chain links TRBV10-1 with TRBJ1-2, with D perhaps TRBD1 (6 bases). Trimming cost V 3 bases and J 4 bases, with 15 bases left between them. Germline CDR1 and CDR2: WNHNN and SYGVQD (reference sequence). This CDR3 spans 15 amino acids. The CDR3 is CASSDGRTAIYGYTF. CDR3 in DNA: TGCGCCAGCAGTGATGGTCGGACAGCGATCTATGGCTACACCTTC.

V and J are TRBV2 and TRBJ1-2; TRBD1 is a possible D gene (6 bases). The V end was cut by 1 base, the J end by 6 bases, with 18 bases between. Germline-derived CDR1 and CDR2 are SNHLY and FYNNEI. The CDR3 totals 16 residues. CDR3 in amino acids: CASSEEPVGTIDGYTF. The CDR3 nucleotides are TGTGCCAGCAGTGAAGAGCCGGTGGGGACAATCGATGGCTACACCTTC.

This rearrangement joins TRBV10-3 to TRBJ1-2, with D perhaps matching TRBD1 (6 bases). Germline V gene lookup returns CDR1 ENHRY and CDR2 SYGVKD. The CDR3 contains 15 residues. Trimming cost V 9 bases and J 0 bases, with 17 bases left between them. The CDR3 nucleotides read TGTGCCATTGGACAGAGCCCAGACTCTAACTATGGCTACACCTTC. Translating it yields CAIGQSPDSNYGYTF.

This clonotype was observed many times. The V call is TRBV5-1, the J call TRBJ2-1, with 14 positions matching TRBD2. This CDR3 spans 17 amino acids. After removal of 4 bases from V and 5 bases from J, the junction contained 8 bases not matched to a gene. Per germline, CDR1 SGHRS and CDR2 YFSETQ. The CDR3 loop reads CASSTGLAGGTNNEQFF. CDR3 in DNA: TGCGCCAGCAGCACCGGACTAGCGGGAGGAACCAACAATGAGCAGTTCTTC.

This clonotype was picked up many times. The gene calls are TRBV29-1 and TRBJ2-1, with D perhaps TRBD2 (6 bases). The V end lost 0 bases, the J end lost 12 bases, and 21 bases lay between the germline ends. The CDR3 contains 15 residues. Germline assignment: CDR1 SQVTM and CDR2 ANQGSEA. The CDR3 bases are TGCAGCGTTGAAGATCTTCGGGGAGGCCTGAGTTGGCAGTTCTTC. Protein sequence: CSVEDLRGGLSWQFF.

On this clonotype itself: A much larger clonotype is one base distant, so this may be a read error. The J gene is TRBJ2-2, the V gene TRBV3-1, with TRBD1 identical over 8 bases. The CDR3 is 13 amino acids. Germline CDR1 and CDR2: LGHDT and YNNKEL (reference sequence). The junction had 0 bases not matched to a gene; V was cut back by 6 bases and J by 3 bases. The CDR3 sequence is CASRTGDTGELFF. For the CDR3, the DNA is TGTGCCAGCAGGACAGGGGACACCGGGGAGCTGTTTTTT.

Details on this clonotype: This sequence may be a read error, since a much larger clone differs from it by one base. The chain joins TRBV10-3 to TRBJ1-1; D not resolved. Germline lookup yields CDR1 ENHRY and CDR2 SYGVKD. V was shortened by 6 bases and J by 0 bases, with 8 bases between the two germline ends. The CDR3 length is 13 residues. The CDR3 loop is CAISGRMNTEAFF. CDR3 DNA: TGTGCCATCAGCGGACGAATGAACACTGAAGCTTTCTTT.

This clonotype was seen repeatedly, ten times or more. V usage is TRBV11-1 and J usage is TRBJ2-2; D is possibly TRBD2 (6 bases). V was clipped by 5 bases and J by 7 bases, with 11 bases between them. This CDR3 has 13 amino acids. The V gene's germline CDR1 is SGHAT and CDR2 FQDESV (reference sequence). The CDR3 DNA follows: TGTGCCAGCAGCCAAACGGAGGGCGGGGAGCTGTTTTTT. It encodes CASSQTEGGELFF.

The chain recombines TRBV3-1 with TRBJ2-2, with 7 bases fitting TRBD2. This CDR3 has 15 amino acids. V lost 7 bases, J lost 6 bases, and 11 bases stayed unmatched. Looked up from germline, CDR1 is LGHDT and CDR2 is YNNKEL (reference sequence). Here the CDR3 DNA reads TGTGCCAGCACCCGAAACGGGGGAGGGCCCGGGGAGCTGTTTTTT. It specifies CASTRNGGGPGELFF.

This rearrangement joins TRBV7-2 to TRBJ1-1, with D uncertain. The germline V and J ends were trimmed by 7 bases and 5 bases, with 14 bases remaining between them. The CDR3 contains 13 residues. Germline loops: CDR1 SGHTA, CDR2 FQGNSA. CDR3 loop: CASTQGRRTEAFF. In nucleotides, the CDR3 is TGTGCCAGCACCCAAGGTAGGAGGACTGAAGCTTTCTTT.

This clonotype showed up many times. The V and J genes are TRBV5-4 and TRBJ1-6, with TRBD1 identical over 7 bases. Germline V CDR1 and CDR2: SGHNT, YYREEE (reference sequence). The CDR3 is made up of 16 amino acids. After removal of 2 bases from V and 3 bases from J, the junction contained 5 bases not matched to a gene. CDR3 sequence (DNA): TGTGCCAGCAGCTTCCGGACAGGCAACTATAATTCACCCCTCCACTTT. Translated, it gives CASSFRTGNYNSPLHF.

The rearrangement joins TRBV10-3 to TRBJ2-2; D is uncertain. This CDR3 region has 15 residues. The V gene's germline CDR1 is ENHRY and CDR2 SYGVKD. The V gene lost 6 bases and the J gene lost 0 bases, with 11 bases spanning the gap. CDR3 sequence reads: CAIRGTGSNTGELFF. The DNA for the CDR3 is TGTGCCATCAGGGGAACGGGCTCGAACACCGGGGAGCTGTTTTTT.

The chain joins TRBV19 to TRBJ1-5; 7 bases are a match to TRBD1. CDR1 and CDR2 from the germline V gene are LNHDA and SQIVND (reference sequence). This CDR3 has 13 residues. J gave up 2 bases and V 7 bases, and 2 bases lay outside the gene matches. The CDR3 is CASKGAGNQPQHF. As DNA, the CDR3 is TGTGCCAGTAAGGGGGCCGGCAATCAGCCCCAGCATTTT.

Regarding this clonotype: This may come from a read error, since a much larger clone is one base off. The chain is built from TRBV5-5 and TRBJ1-4; 7 positions match TRBD1. Germline CDR1 is SGHKS and CDR2 is YYEKEE (reference sequence). The CDR3 runs to 15 residues. Unmatched junction bases numbered 8, after V lost 1 base and J lost 8 bases. The CDR3 spells CASSLSYGQDEKLFF. DNA of the CDR3: TGTGCCAGCAGCTTGAGTTATGGACAGGACGAAAAACTGTTTTTT.

The sample holds many counts of this clonotype. Written as DNA, the CDR3 is TGCAGTGCTAGAGATCTCGCACGAGGCGTCACTGAAGCTTTCTTT. This gives the protein CSARDLARGVTEAFF. The chain combines TRBV20-1 with TRBJ1-1; D is ambiguous. The germline CDR1 and CDR2 sequences are DFQATT and SNEGSKA (reference sequence). Trimming removed 0 bases from V and 4 bases from J, with 15 bases in between. The CDR3 consists of 15 residues.

In regard to this clonotype: Being one base from a much bigger clone, this may be a read error. Likely a read error: the CDR3 ends without its conserved phenylalanine or tryptophan. CDR3 loop: CASSQDARRSYTL. CDR3 coding DNA: TGTGCCAGCAGCCAAGACGCCCGGAGGAGCTACACCCTC. V gene TRBV3-1 combines with J gene TRBJ1-2; D unclear. Germline V lookup: CDR1 LGHDT, CDR2 YNNKEL (reference sequence). CDR3 size: 13 residues. The V gene lost 0 bases and the J gene lost 9 bases, with 11 bases spanning the gap.